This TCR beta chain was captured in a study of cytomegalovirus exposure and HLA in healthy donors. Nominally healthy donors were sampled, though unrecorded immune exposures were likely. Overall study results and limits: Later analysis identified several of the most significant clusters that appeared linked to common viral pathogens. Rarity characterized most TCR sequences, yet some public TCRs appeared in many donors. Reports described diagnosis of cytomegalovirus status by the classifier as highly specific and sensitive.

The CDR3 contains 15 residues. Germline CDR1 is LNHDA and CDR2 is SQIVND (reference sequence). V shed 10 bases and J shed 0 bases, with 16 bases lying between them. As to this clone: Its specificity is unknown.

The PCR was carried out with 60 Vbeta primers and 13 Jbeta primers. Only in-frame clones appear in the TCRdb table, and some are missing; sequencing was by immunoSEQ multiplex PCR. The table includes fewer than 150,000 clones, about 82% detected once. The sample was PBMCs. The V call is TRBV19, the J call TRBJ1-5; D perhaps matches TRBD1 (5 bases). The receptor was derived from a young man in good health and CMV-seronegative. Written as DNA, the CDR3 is TGTGCCACGGGGGAGGACGGCTTTAGCAATCAGCCCCAGCATTTT. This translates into CATGEDGFSNQPQHF.